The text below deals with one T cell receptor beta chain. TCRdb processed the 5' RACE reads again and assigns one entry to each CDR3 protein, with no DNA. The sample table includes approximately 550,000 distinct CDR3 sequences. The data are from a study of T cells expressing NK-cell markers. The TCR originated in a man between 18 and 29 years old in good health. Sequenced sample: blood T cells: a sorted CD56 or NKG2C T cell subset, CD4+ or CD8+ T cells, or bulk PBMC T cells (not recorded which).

The chain's CDR3 is CASSVGGSGYTQYF. The V and J genes are TRBV5-5 and TRBJ2-3; TCRdb picks TRBD2, but there is no DNA to check that call. The CDR3 has 14 residues. Germline CDR1 is SGHKS and CDR2 is YYEKEE (reference sequence).